The 4 T cell receptor beta chains reported below all come from one sample, sequenced in a study of memory CD4+ T cells and cytomegalovirus serostatus. Sequenced by immunoSEQ multiplex PCR; TCRdb stores in-frame clones only, minus some. The sample shows some 60,000 clones, about 68% of them seen only once. The sort gate was single viable CD3+CD4+CD8-CD45RO+ cells for memory CD4+ T cells. Sequencing input: memory CD4+ T cells from blood. The source of these receptors is an adult in good health and CMV-seropositive.

This chain links TRBV28 with TRBJ2-3; TRBD2 agrees at 8 bases. CDR3 length: 14 amino acids. Germline assignment: CDR1 MDHEN and CDR2 SYDVKM. The V segment lost 6 bases and the J segment 4 bases; nucleotides outside the gene matches: 6. CDR3 nucleotides: TGTGCCAGCAGGGCGATAGCGGGATCAGATACGCAGTATTTT. Residues: CASRAIAGSDTQYF.

V gene TRBV7-2 combines with J gene TRBJ1-3; D is unclear. This CDR3 comprises 18 residues. V shed 4 bases and J shed 0 bases, with 19 bases lying between them. CDR1 is SGHTA and CDR2 is FQGNSA in the germline V gene. CDR3 in amino acids: CASSSSVTGRHSGNTIYF. The CDR3 region has the DNA TGTGCCAGCAGCTCTTCCGTTACTGGACGGCACTCTGGAAACACCATATATTTT.

The V and J genes are TRBV19 and TRBJ2-2; D is uncertain. CDR3 length: 13 residues. Trimming pared 4 bases from V and 5 bases from J, leaving 8 bases between. Per the germline V gene, CDR1 is LNHDA and CDR2 is SQIVND (reference sequence). The CDR3 here is CASSKIVTGELFF. The DNA of the CDR3 is TGTGCCAGTAGTAAGATCGTTACCGGGGAGCTGTTTTTT.

The rearrangement links TRBV6-1 to TRBJ2-2; D remains unclear. This CDR3 contains 13 residues. V lost 11 bases, J lost 0 bases, and 10 bases lay in between. From germline, CDR1 is MNHNS and CDR2 SASEGT. The CDR3 is CAGLATNTGELFF. Here the CDR3 DNA reads TGTGCCGGGCTGGCGACGAACACCGGGGAGCTGTTTTTT.